Presented here are 23 T cell receptor beta chains from one specimen sequenced in a study of blood T cell repertoires in COVID-19. Profiled with immunoSEQ multiplex PCR; TCRdb holds only in-frame clones, not every one. The profile shows around 300,000 clones, around 90% of them singletons. Specimen: PBMCs or T cells enriched from blood (not recorded which). These receptors were taken from a woman aged 45-65 years who had recovered from COVID-19.

This clone is judged medium-sized. Mismatch with germline at one junction end may stem from a read error. The J gene is TRBJ2-6, the V gene TRBV27; D remains unclear. CDR3 length: 19 amino acids. Germline CDR1 and CDR2: MNHEY and SMNVEV (reference sequence). Written as DNA, the CDR3 is TGTGCCAGCAGCTTATCCCAGGCTGCCCCTTTCTCTGGGGCCAACGTCCTGACTTTC. This encodes CASSLSQAAPFSGANVLTF.

This clone has a handful of counts. CDR3 DNA: TGTGCCAGCAGCCTCGAGACAGGGAGAAATTCACCCCTCCACTTT. Its translation is CASSLETGRNSPLHF. The chain has TRBV7-2 and TRBJ1-6, with 7 bases identical to TRBD1. The CDR3 extends over 15 amino acids. V shed 5 bases, J shed 7 bases, and the junction held 8 bases outside the gene matches. Germline V gene lookup returns CDR1 SGHTA and CDR2 FQGNSA. Full variable domain (outside the CDR3, taken from reference TRBV7-2 and TRBJ1-6): GAGVSQSPSNKVTEKGKDVELRCDPISGHTALYWYRQSLGQGLEFLIYFQGNSAPDKSGLPSDRFSAERTGGSVSTLTIQRTQQEDSAVYLCASSLETGRNSPLHFGNGTRLTVT.

This chain links TRBV29-1 with TRBJ1-1; 9 bases map to TRBD1. Germline V gene sequence: CDR1 SQVTM, CDR2 ANQGSEA. The ends lost 6 bases at V and 2 bases at J; junction bases unmatched: 4. This CDR3 is built from 13 residues. The CDR3 is CSVTQGANTEAFF. The CDR3 region has the DNA TGCAGCGTCACACAGGGGGCAAACACTGAAGCTTTCTTT.

The rearrangement links TRBV20-1 to TRBJ2-7, with a weak D call TRBD1 (5 bases). This CDR3 contains 11 residues. Germline V gives CDR1 DFQATT, CDR2 SNEGSKA (reference sequence). The V end was cut by 6 bases, the J end by 6 bases, with 12 bases between. The CDR3 region is CSAWRQLEQYF. The CDR3, as DNA: TGCAGTGCCTGGCGACAGCTCGAGCAGTACTTC.

To note about this clone: Other DNA sequences in this sample translate to the same CDR3. The chain recombines TRBV7-2 with TRBJ2-5, with 11 bases that match TRBD2. This CDR3 comprises 14 residues. V trimming: 3 bases; J trimming: 4 bases; junction bases outside the gene matches: 1. In germline, CDR1 is SGHTA, CDR2 FQGNSA. The CDR3, as DNA: TGTGCCAGCAGCTTGGGGACTAGCGGAGAGACCCAGTACTTC. Its translation is CASSLGTSGETQYF.

The chain joins TRBV3-1 (or the pseudogene TRBV3-2) to TRBJ1-6; 10 bases align to TRBD1. CDR3 length: 15 residues. The V segment lost 4 bases and the J segment 6 bases; nucleotides outside the gene matches: 3. CDR1 is LGHDT, CDR2 YNNKEL, per germline (reference sequence). The CDR3, as DNA: TGTGCCAGCAGCCTCCGACAGGGGGCTAATTCACCCCTCCACTTT. Translation gives CASSLRQGANSPLHF.

The V call is TRBV7-8, the J call TRBJ2-7; TRBD1 matches at 10 bases. CDR1 SGHVS and CDR2 FQNEAQ come from the germline V gene. After removal of 3 bases from V and 5 bases from J, the junction contained 4 bases not matched to a gene. This CDR3 has 14 residues. The CDR3 spells CASSFRDRGHEQYF. CDR3 sequence (DNA): TGTGCCAGCAGCTTCCGGGACAGGGGACACGAGCAGTACTTC.

The chain joins TRBV5-1 to TRBJ2-2; 9 bases map to TRBD2. The trim removed 4 bases at V and 0 bases at J, leaving 4 bases unmatched. The CDR3 totals 16 residues. The V gene's germline CDR1 is SGHRS and CDR2 YFSETQ. In nucleotides, the CDR3 is TGCGCCAGCAGCCCCGTAGCGGGAGCGAACACCGGGGAGCTGTTTTTT. Translating gives CASSPVAGANTGELFF.

The sample holds one count of this clone. The V gene is TRBV30, the J gene TRBJ1-5; D uncertain. V was trimmed by 4 bases and J by 3 bases, leaving 10 bases between them. CDR1 and CDR2 from the germline V gene are GTSNPN and SVGIG (reference sequence). The CDR3 consists of 13 residues. For the CDR3, the DNA is TGTGCCTGGACTACAGAACCCAATCAGCCCCAGCATTTT. Translation: CAWTTEPNQPQHF.

V and J are TRBV28 and TRBJ2-5; 11 bases are a match to TRBD2. Unmatched junction bases numbered 1, after V lost 1 base and J lost 3 bases. The CDR3 runs to 15 residues. Germline values: CDR1 MDHEN, CDR2 SYDVKM. Here the CDR3 reads CASSLSTSGEETQYF. The CDR3, as DNA: TGTGCCAGCAGTTTATCGACTAGCGGGGAAGAGACCCAGTACTTC. Complete variable domain (other parts from reference TRBV28 and TRBJ2-5): DVKVTQSSRYLVKRTGEKVFLECVQDMDHENMFWYRQDPGLGLRLIYFSYDVKMKEKGDIPEGYSVSREKKERFSLILESASTNQTSMYLCASSLSTSGEETQYFGPGTRLLVL.

The chain uses TRBV30 and TRBJ1-5; unclear D gene. Germline CDR1 reads GTSNPN; CDR2 reads SVGIG (reference sequence). CDR3 length: 13 residues. V was shortened by 2 bases and J by 6 bases, with 11 bases between the two germline ends. CDR3 in amino acids: CAWSSGAGQPQHF. In DNA form, the CDR3 reads TGTGCCTGGAGTTCCGGTGCGGGTCAGCCCCAGCATTTT.

This chain connects TRBV18 to TRBJ1-3; D ambiguous. Germline V gives CDR1 KGHSH, CDR2 LQKENI. V was pared by 0 bases and J by 4 bases, with 7 bases between. The CDR3 is made up of 14 amino acids. The CDR3, as DNA: TGTGCCAGCTCACCACCTTCCGAGGGAAACACCATATATTTT. Translating it yields CASSPPSEGNTIYF.

This clone was seen only once. V and J are TRBV7-6 and TRBJ2-3, with D tentatively TRBD1 (5 bases). Trimming cost V 4 bases and J 6 bases, with 8 bases left between them. The CDR3 extends over 12 amino acids. The germline V gene encodes CDR1 SGHVS and CDR2 FNYEAQ. The CDR3 DNA reads as TGTGCCAGCAGCTCATCAGGGGATACGCAGTATTTT. This encodes CASSSSGDTQYF.

This chain joins TRBV28 and TRBJ1-6; D gene unclear. The CDR3 is 12 amino acids. Germline lookup yields CDR1 MDHEN and CDR2 SYDVKM. Trimming pared 10 bases from V and 6 bases from J, leaving 10 bases between. CDR3 region: CATGWSNSPLHF. The CDR3 DNA reads as TGTGCCACCGGGTGGAGTAATTCACCCCTCCACTTT.

The rearrangement joins TRBV12-3 or TRBV12-4 to TRBJ2-2; the match to TRBD2 covers 7 bases. This CDR3 is 13 amino acids long. V lost 8 bases, J lost 6 bases, and 6 bases stayed unmatched. In DNA, the CDR3 is TGTGCCAGCGTGGGAGGGGCTTCCGGGGAGCTGTTTTTT. It codes for CASVGGASGELFF.

The chain joins TRBV9 to TRBJ2-1; D not certain. The CDR3 length is 15 residues. Germline loops: CDR1 SGDLS, CDR2 YYNGEE. V shed 0 bases and J shed 7 bases, with 14 bases lying between them. The CDR3 region is CASSVVGGNRNEQFF. The CDR3 DNA reads as TGTGCCAGCAGCGTAGTCGGCGGAAATCGGAATGAGCAGTTCTTC.

V is TRBV11-1 and J is TRBJ2-7, with 7 positions matching TRBD2. The CDR3 totals 16 residues. The V segment lost 3 bases and the J segment 2 bases; nucleotides outside the gene matches: 10. Germline V gene data show CDR1 as SGHAT and CDR2 as FQDESV (reference sequence). CDR3: CASSFGAAGITYEQYF. CDR3 coding DNA: TGTGCCAGCAGCTTTGGAGCAGCGGGAATAACCTACGAGCAGTACTTC.

The V call is TRBV4-1, the J call TRBJ2-7; a weak D match, TRBD2 (5 bases). Germline-derived CDR1 and CDR2 are MGHRA and YSYEKL. Trimming left V 1 base short and J 3 bases short, with 19 bases between. The CDR3 consists of 17 residues. The CDR3 DNA reads TGCGCCAGCAGCCAAGCGTTAGGTTCTGACGGGAACTACGAGCAGTACTTC. This sequence encodes CASSQALGSDGNYEQYF.

The J gene is TRBJ1-4, the V gene TRBV7-6; 7 bases match TRBD1. The CDR3 spans 16 residues. Germline V lookup: CDR1 SGHVS, CDR2 FNYEAQ. V was clipped by 4 bases and J by 0 bases; unmatched bases: 5. The CDR3 reads CASSSGTAATNEKLFF. The CDR3 nucleotides read TGTGCCAGCAGCTCCGGGACAGCCGCAACTAATGAAAAACTGTTTTTT.

This clone was seen only a few times. The J gene is TRBJ2-7, the V gene TRBV10-3; 14 bases are shared with TRBD2. The CDR3 consists of 14 residues. V lost 8 bases, J lost 7 bases, and 7 bases stayed unmatched. Germline loops: CDR1 ENHRY, CDR2 SYGVKD. The CDR3 nucleotides read TGTGCCATCGCTGGGACTAGCGGGAGCGGGGAGCAGTACTTC. This encodes CAIAGTSGSGEQYF.

The gene calls are TRBV15 and TRBJ2-1, with D possibly matching TRBD2 (6 bases). V was clipped by 1 base and J by 6 bases, with 19 bases between them. The CDR3 loop spans 17 amino acids. From germline, CDR1 is LNHNV and CDR2 YYDKDF (reference sequence). The DNA of the CDR3 is TGTGCCACCAGCAGAGTAGGCCAGACTAGGGCTTTCAATGAGCAGTTCTTC. This sequence encodes CATSRVGQTRAFNEQFF.

This clone came up once. The V gene is TRBV25-1, the J gene TRBJ1-5; TRBD1 agrees at 10 bases. The CDR3 has 17 residues. CDR1 and CDR2 from the germline V gene are MGHDK and SYGVNS. With V trimmed by 11 bases and J by 0 bases, 13 bases remained unmatched. The chain's CDR3 is CAGCPDRGLDSNQPQHF. In DNA form, the CDR3 reads TGTGCCGGATGCCCGGACAGGGGGTTAGATAGCAATCAGCCCCAGCATTTT.

This chain joins TRBV5-6 and TRBJ1-3; the match to TRBD1 covers 7 bases. The CDR3 consists of 18 residues. Germline lookup yields CDR1 SGHDT and CDR2 YYEEEE. Trimming took 6 bases from V and 0 from J; bases not matched to a gene: 15. For the CDR3, the DNA is TGTGCCAGCACCACCGGGACAGCGCGATCAAGCTCTGGAAACACCATATATTTT. Amino acids: CASTTGTARSSSGNTIYF.